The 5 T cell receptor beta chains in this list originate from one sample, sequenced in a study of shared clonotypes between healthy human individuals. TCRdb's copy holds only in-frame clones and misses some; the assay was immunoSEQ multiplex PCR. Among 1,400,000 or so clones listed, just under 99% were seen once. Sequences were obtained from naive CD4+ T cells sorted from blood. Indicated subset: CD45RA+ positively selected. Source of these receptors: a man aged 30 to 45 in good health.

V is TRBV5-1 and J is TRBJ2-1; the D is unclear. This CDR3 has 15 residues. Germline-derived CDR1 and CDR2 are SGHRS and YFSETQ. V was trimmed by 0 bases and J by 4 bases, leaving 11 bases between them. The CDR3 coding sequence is TGCGCCAGCAGCTTGGCGGCAGGCCTGTACAATGAGCAGTTCTTC. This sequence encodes CASSLAAGLYNEQFF.

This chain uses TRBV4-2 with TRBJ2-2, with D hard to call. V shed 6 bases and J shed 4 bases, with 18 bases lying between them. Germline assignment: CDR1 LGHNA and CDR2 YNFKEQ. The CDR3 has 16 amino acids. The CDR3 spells CASSEIDLPRTGELFF. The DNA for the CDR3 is TGTGCCAGCAGTGAGATCGACTTACCCCGCACCGGGGAGCTGTTTTTT.

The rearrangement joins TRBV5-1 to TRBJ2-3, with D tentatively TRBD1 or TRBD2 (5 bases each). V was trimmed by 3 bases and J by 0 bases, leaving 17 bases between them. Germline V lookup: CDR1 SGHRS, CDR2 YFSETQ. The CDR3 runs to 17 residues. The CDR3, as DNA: TGCGCCAGCAGCTGTTTCGAAAGAGGGGAGAGCACAGATACGCAGTATTTT. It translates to CASSCFERGESTDTQYF.

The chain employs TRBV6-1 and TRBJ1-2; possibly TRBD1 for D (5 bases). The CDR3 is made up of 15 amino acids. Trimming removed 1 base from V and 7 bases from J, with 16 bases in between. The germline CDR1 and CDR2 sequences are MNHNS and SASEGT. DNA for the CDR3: TGTGCCAGCAGTGAAGTGTTCAGGGACTACGTTGGCTACACCTTC. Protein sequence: CASSEVFRDYVGYTF.

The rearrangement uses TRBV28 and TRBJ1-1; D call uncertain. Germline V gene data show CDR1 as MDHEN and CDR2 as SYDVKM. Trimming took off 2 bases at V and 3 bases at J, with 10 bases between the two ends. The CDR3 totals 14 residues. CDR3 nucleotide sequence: TGTGCCAGCAGTTTAGTAGTGGAGTACACTGAAGCTTTCTTT. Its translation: CASSLVVEYTEAFF.